Listed below are T cell receptor beta chains from one sample, sequenced in a study of cytomegalovirus exposure and HLA in healthy donors. The method was immunoSEQ multiplex PCR; TCRdb's version includes in-frame clones alone and lacks a portion of them. The table records some 190,000 clones, 77% of them present only once. Sequences were obtained from PBMCs. The receptors stem from a woman aged 25 to 45 in good health and CMV-seropositive. Each CDR3 is given with its conserved first and last residue. The order of the fields is CDR3 length, D gene, V gene, clone size, J gene, CDR3 DNA, CDR3 protein. The D gene is left open where the match is weak. The size entry is marked missing in some rows and otherwise reads once, few, many or a size class.

cdr3_length: 14
d_call: TRBD2
v_call: TRBV9
clone_size: -
j_call: TRBJ2-5
cdr3_nt: TGTGCCAGCAGCGTAGCCCCTAGCGGAGAGACCCAGTACTTC
cdr3_aa: CASSVAPSGETQYF

cdr3_length: 14
d_call: -
v_call: TRBV5-1
clone_size: -
j_call: TRBJ1-3
cdr3_nt: TGCGCCAGCAGCTTAGCAGGCTCTGGAAACACCATATATTTT
cdr3_aa: CASSLAGSGNTIYF

cdr3_length: 19
d_call: TRBD2
v_call: TRBV23-1
clone_size: -
j_call: TRBJ2-1
cdr3_nt: TGCGCCAGCAGTCAGAGTCCGCTAGCGGGAGGGCCTTTGTACAATGAGCAGTTCTTC
cdr3_aa: CASSQSPLAGGPLYNEQFF

cdr3_length: 12
d_call: -
v_call: TRBV7-9
clone_size: -
j_call: TRBJ1-1
cdr3_nt: TGTGCCAGCAGCCTAACGCCTTCTGAAGCTTTCTTT
cdr3_aa: CASSLTPSEAFF

cdr3_length: 18
d_call: TRBD2
v_call: TRBV18
clone_size: -
j_call: TRBJ2-3
cdr3_nt: TGTGCCAGCTCACCAAGGGCTAGCGGGGGGCCAGACACAGATACGCAGTATTTT
cdr3_aa: CASSPRASGGPDTDTQYF

cdr3_length: 16
d_call: TRBD1
v_call: TRBV6-1
clone_size: few
j_call: TRBJ1-2
cdr3_nt: TGTGCCAGCAGTGCAGGGGGACGGATGGCCTTCTATGGCTACACCTTC
cdr3_aa: CASSAGGRMAFYGYTF

cdr3_length: 16
d_call: TRBD2
v_call: TRBV5-1
clone_size: -
j_call: TRBJ2-1
cdr3_nt: TGCGCCAGCAGCACCCCCGGGACTAGCGGGAGCAATGAGCAGTTCTTC
cdr3_aa: CASSTPGTSGSNEQFF

cdr3_length: 16
d_call: -
v_call: TRBV5-4
clone_size: -
j_call: TRBJ2-3
cdr3_nt: TGTGCCAGCAGCTGGGGCTTGGCAGGTAGCACAGATACGCAGTATTTT
cdr3_aa: CASSWGLAGSTDTQYF

cdr3_length: 15
d_call: -
v_call: TRBV19
clone_size: -
j_call: TRBJ1-3
cdr3_nt: TGTGCCAGTAGTATCGGACTCTGGCCCGGAAACACCATATATTTT
cdr3_aa: CASSIGLWPGNTIYF

cdr3_length: 15
d_call: -
v_call: TRBV6-6
clone_size: few
j_call: TRBJ2-3
cdr3_nt: TGTGCCAGCAGTCCAGGGGATCTAGAGACAGATACGCAGTATTTT
cdr3_aa: CASSPGDLETDTQYF

cdr3_length: 16
d_call: TRBD2
v_call: TRBV11-2
clone_size: -
j_call: TRBJ2-3
cdr3_nt: TGTGCCAGCAGCCCCGGAGGTAGCGGGAGAACAGATACGCAGTATTTT
cdr3_aa: CASSPGGSGRTDTQYF

cdr3_length: 16
d_call: -
v_call: TRBV28
clone_size: -
j_call: TRBJ1-1
cdr3_nt: TGTGCCAGCAGTCTGAGACACTTGCTCCTGAACACTGAAGCTTTCTTT
cdr3_aa: CASSLRHLLLNTEAFF

cdr3_length: 14
d_call: -
v_call: TRBV5-1
clone_size: -
j_call: TRBJ1-2
cdr3_nt: TGCGCCAGCAGAGAGGGATCTAGACTCTATGGCTACACCTTC
cdr3_aa: CASREGSRLYGYTF

cdr3_length: 14
d_call: TRBD1
v_call: TRBV6-5
clone_size: -
j_call: TRBJ1-2
cdr3_nt: TGTGCCAGCAGTTACGGGGGACAGCCCTATGGCTACACCTTC
cdr3_aa: CASSYGGQPYGYTF

cdr3_length: 14
d_call: TRBD2
v_call: TRBV10-2
clone_size: few
j_call: TRBJ2-2
cdr3_nt: TGCGCCAGCAGGCCAGCGGGAGGGCCGGTGGGGCTGTTTTTT
cdr3_aa: CASRPAGGPVGLFF

cdr3_length: 14
d_call: TRBD1
v_call: TRBV7-9
clone_size: -
j_call: TRBJ1-4
cdr3_nt: TGTGCCAGCAGCCCAGACAGGGGAGGCGAAAAACTGTTTTTT
cdr3_aa: CASSPDRGGEKLFF

cdr3_length: 15
d_call: -
v_call: TRBV9
clone_size: -
j_call: TRBJ2-1
cdr3_nt: TGTGCCAGCAGCGTAGGGGGCGCATCCTACAATGAGCAGTTCTTC
cdr3_aa: CASSVGGASYNEQFF

cdr3_length: 14
d_call: TRBD1
v_call: TRBV28
clone_size: -
j_call: TRBJ1-4
cdr3_nt: TGTGCCAGCAGTCCGGGACAGTCAAATGAAAAACTGTTTTTT
cdr3_aa: CASSPGQSNEKLFF

cdr3_length: 16
d_call: -
v_call: TRBV4-1
clone_size: -
j_call: TRBJ1-3
cdr3_nt: TGCGCCAGCAGCCAAGAAATGGCGGGGGCGGGAAACACCATATATTTT
cdr3_aa: CASSQEMAGAGNTIYF

cdr3_length: 13
d_call: -
v_call: TRBV11-3
clone_size: -
j_call: TRBJ2-5
cdr3_nt: TGTGCCAGCAGCCTGGGGGGGGGCGGCACCCAGTACTTC
cdr3_aa: CASSLGGGGTQYF

cdr3_length: 14
d_call: -
v_call: TRBV7-3
clone_size: -
j_call: TRBJ1-1
cdr3_nt: TGTGCCAGCAGCTCTAGGGAGGGGAACACTGAAGCTTTCTTT
cdr3_aa: CASSSREGNTEAFF

cdr3_length: 15
d_call: -
v_call: TRBV7-6
clone_size: -
j_call: TRBJ2-3
cdr3_nt: TGTGCCAGCAGCTCAAGGGGTATCAGCACAGATACGCAGTATTTT
cdr3_aa: CASSSRGISTDTQYF

cdr3_length: 18
d_call: -
v_call: TRBV7-9
clone_size: -
j_call: TRBJ2-3
cdr3_nt: TGTGCCAGCAGCGACCCAGGGGACCCGCTCCTTTTCACAGATACGCAGTATTTT
cdr3_aa: CASSDPGDPLLFTDTQYF

cdr3_length: 15
d_call: -
v_call: TRBV4-1
clone_size: -
j_call: TRBJ2-1
cdr3_nt: TGCGCCAGCAGCCAAGATGTCAGTGTCGCAAGAGAGCAGTTCTTC
cdr3_aa: CASSQDVSVAREQFF

cdr3_length: 11
d_call: -
v_call: TRBV7-9
clone_size: -
j_call: TRBJ1-1
cdr3_nt: TGTGCCAGCAGATCGCTAACTGAAGCTTTCTTT
cdr3_aa: CASRSLTEAFF

cdr3_length: 12
d_call: -
v_call: TRBV27
clone_size: -
j_call: TRBJ1-1
cdr3_nt: TGTGCCAGCAGTTTCCAGGGCGGTGAAGCTTTCTTT
cdr3_aa: CASSFQGGEAFF

cdr3_length: 11
d_call: -
v_call: TRBV20-1
clone_size: once
j_call: TRBJ1-1
cdr3_nt: TGCAGTGCTAGCAACAGGGATGAAGCTTTCTTT
cdr3_aa: CSASNRDEAFF

cdr3_length: 15
d_call: -
v_call: TRBV19
clone_size: -
j_call: TRBJ2-2
cdr3_nt: TGTGCCAGTAGTACTAGCTGGGCGTTCTCCGGGGAGCTGTTTTTT
cdr3_aa: CASSTSWAFSGELFF

cdr3_length: 15
d_call: TRBD1
v_call: TRBV28
clone_size: few
j_call: TRBJ1-5
cdr3_nt: TGTGCCAGCAGTTCCATGGACAGGGGAGATCAGCCCCAGCATTTT
cdr3_aa: CASSSMDRGDQPQHF

cdr3_length: 18
d_call: -
v_call: TRBV5-1
clone_size: -
j_call: TRBJ1-1
cdr3_nt: TGCGCCAGCAGCTTGTATCAGGGCTGGGCTGCCCAGAACACTGAAGCTTTCTTT
cdr3_aa: CASSLYQGWAAQNTEAFF

cdr3_length: 14
d_call: TRBD1
v_call: TRBV6-1
clone_size: -
j_call: TRBJ2-7
cdr3_nt: TGTGCCAGCAGGGAAGGGACAGGGGGCTACGAGCAGTACTTC
cdr3_aa: CASREGTGGYEQYF

cdr3_length: 14
d_call: TRBD1
v_call: TRBV28
clone_size: -
j_call: TRBJ2-7
cdr3_nt: TGTGCCAGCACCGAGACAGGGGTGGGGTACGAGCAGTACTTC
cdr3_aa: CASTETGVGYEQYF

cdr3_length: 14
d_call: -
v_call: TRBV6-1
clone_size: -
j_call: TRBJ1-5
cdr3_nt: TGTGCCAGCAGTGATCAAACAGGGAATCAGCCCCAGCATTTT
cdr3_aa: CASSDQTGNQPQHF

cdr3_length: 16
d_call: TRBD1
v_call: TRBV25-1
clone_size: -
j_call: TRBJ1-2
cdr3_nt: TGTGCCAGCAGTGACCGCGGACAGGGGGCTGGCTATGGCTACACCTTC
cdr3_aa: CASSDRGQGAGYGYTF

cdr3_length: 13
d_call: -
v_call: TRBV5-5
clone_size: -
j_call: TRBJ2-7
cdr3_nt: TGTGCCAGCAGCTCCAGGGGAACCTACGAGCAGTACTTC
cdr3_aa: CASSSRGTYEQYF

cdr3_length: 12
d_call: -
v_call: TRBV28
clone_size: -
j_call: TRBJ1-2
cdr3_nt: TGTGCCAGCAGGGCCTACCAGAGGGACTACACCTTC
cdr3_aa: CASRAYQRDYTF

cdr3_length: 16
d_call: TRBD1
v_call: TRBV18
clone_size: -
j_call: TRBJ2-6
cdr3_nt: TGTGCCAGCTCACCCAGGGACAGCTCTGGGGCCAACGTCCTGACTTTC
cdr3_aa: CASSPRDSSGANVLTF

cdr3_length: 13
d_call: -
v_call: TRBV29-1
clone_size: -
j_call: TRBJ1-1
cdr3_nt: TGCAGCGTTGAAGAGTCCCCTAACACTGAAGCTTTCTTT
cdr3_aa: CSVEESPNTEAFF

cdr3_length: 15
d_call: -
v_call: TRBV9
clone_size: few
j_call: TRBJ1-1
cdr3_nt: TGTGCCAGCAGCCCAGATGGGACATTTCTGGCTTTGGCTTTCTTT
cdr3_aa: CASSPDGTFLALAFF

cdr3_length: 14
d_call: -
v_call: TRBV19
clone_size: -
j_call: TRBJ1-5
cdr3_nt: TGTGCCAGTAGTATCCTCGACGGGAATCAGCCCCAGCATTTT
cdr3_aa: CASSILDGNQPQHF

cdr3_length: 16
d_call: -
v_call: TRBV2
clone_size: -
j_call: TRBJ1-1
cdr3_nt: TGTGCCATCCGGCGGGGCGCGAGGGGAATGAACACTGAAGCTTTCTTT
cdr3_aa: CAIRRGARGMNTEAFF

cdr3_length: 12
d_call: -
v_call: TRBV6-4
clone_size: once
j_call: TRBJ1-2
cdr3_nt: TGTGCCAGCAGGGACCTAAAGGGGGGCTACACCTTC
cdr3_aa: CASRDLKGGYTF

cdr3_length: 14
d_call: -
v_call: TRBV6-5
clone_size: -
j_call: TRBJ1-6
cdr3_nt: TGTGCCAGCAGTTACGACAGGAACAATTCACCCCTCCACTTT
cdr3_aa: CASSYDRNNSPLHF

cdr3_length: 15
d_call: -
v_call: TRBV7-2
clone_size: -
j_call: TRBJ1-2
cdr3_nt: TGTGCCAGCAGCTTCAGTGGGGGCAGGGTCTATGGCTACACCTTC
cdr3_aa: CASSFSGGRVYGYTF

cdr3_length: 14
d_call: -
v_call: TRBV28
clone_size: -
j_call: TRBJ1-6
cdr3_nt: TGTGCCAGCAGACCTAACAGGGCTGGGTCACCCCTCCACTTT
cdr3_aa: CASRPNRAGSPLHF

cdr3_length: 14
d_call: TRBD1
v_call: TRBV9
clone_size: -
j_call: TRBJ2-5
cdr3_nt: TGTGCCAGCAGCGAGACCGGGACAGAAGAGACCCAGTACTTC
cdr3_aa: CASSETGTEETQYF

cdr3_length: 16
d_call: -
v_call: TRBV7-2
clone_size: -
j_call: TRBJ1-6
cdr3_nt: TGTGCCAGCAGCTTAAAGATTGTGGGCGGGAATTCACCCCTCCACTTT
cdr3_aa: CASSLKIVGGNSPLHF

cdr3_length: 14
d_call: TRBD1
v_call: TRBV5-1
clone_size: -
j_call: TRBJ2-5
cdr3_nt: TGCGCCAGCAGCCTTACAGGGGGTCGGGAGACCCAGTACTTC
cdr3_aa: CASSLTGGRETQYF

cdr3_length: 16
d_call: -
v_call: TRBV7-9
clone_size: -
j_call: TRBJ2-7
cdr3_nt: TGTGCCAGCAGCCTACGGACTGGTAGCGGTCCCTACGAGCAGTACTTC
cdr3_aa: CASSLRTGSGPYEQYF

cdr3_length: 11
d_call: -
v_call: TRBV29-1
clone_size: -
j_call: TRBJ1-2
cdr3_nt: TGCAGCGTTGGAGACGGCTATGGCTACACCTTC
cdr3_aa: CSVGDGYGYTF

cdr3_length: 14
d_call: -
v_call: TRBV6-6
clone_size: -
j_call: TRBJ1-4
cdr3_nt: TGTGCCAGCAGCCGAACAGGGTCCGGTGAAAAACTGTTTTTT
cdr3_aa: CASSRTGSGEKLFF